This T cell receptor (beta chain) was recovered during a study of prognosis after radiotherapy for stage I lung cancer. It was by two-round multiplex PCR that TCR beta CDR3 was amplified from genomic DNA. Amplification in first-round PCR relied on primers specific to each TRBV and TRBJ gene. TCRdb reanalysed the multiplex PCR reads using MiXCR and keeps one entry per CDR3 protein. The sample yields 30,000 to 35,000 distinct CDR3 sequences, 40% to 60% seen once. This CDR3 is 16 amino acids long. The germline V and J ends were trimmed by 3 bases and 1 base, with 15 bases remaining between them. Germline values: CDR1 SGDLS, CDR2 YYNGEE.

This specimen was PBMCs, taken before or after stereotactic body radiation therapy (not recorded which). This clonotype was obtained from a donor aged 50 or older with non-small cell lung cancer. The chain uses TRBV9 and TRBJ2-3; D might be TRBD1 (6 bases). The CDR3 DNA reads as TGTGCCAGCAGCGCTAGAGAGGGGGTACGCACAGATACGCAGTATTTT. It codes for CASSAREGVRTDTQYF.